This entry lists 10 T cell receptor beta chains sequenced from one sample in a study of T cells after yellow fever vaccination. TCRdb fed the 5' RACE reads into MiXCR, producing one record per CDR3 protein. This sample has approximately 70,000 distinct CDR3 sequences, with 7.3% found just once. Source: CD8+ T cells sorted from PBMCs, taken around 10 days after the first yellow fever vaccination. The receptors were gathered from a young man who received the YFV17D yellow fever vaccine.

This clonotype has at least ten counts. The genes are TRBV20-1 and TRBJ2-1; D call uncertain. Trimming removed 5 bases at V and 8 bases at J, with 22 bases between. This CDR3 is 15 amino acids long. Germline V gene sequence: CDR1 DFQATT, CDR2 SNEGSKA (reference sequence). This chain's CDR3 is CSARPFSRRLDEQFF. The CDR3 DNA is TGCAGTGCTCGACCCTTTTCCAGGCGTCTGGATGAGCAGTTCTTC.

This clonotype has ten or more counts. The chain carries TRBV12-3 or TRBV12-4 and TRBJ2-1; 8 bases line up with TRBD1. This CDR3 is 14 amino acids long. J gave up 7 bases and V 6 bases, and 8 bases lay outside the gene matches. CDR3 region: CASSITGTGNEQFF. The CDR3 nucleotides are TGTGCCAGCAGCATTACCGGGACAGGTAATGAGCAGTTCTTC.

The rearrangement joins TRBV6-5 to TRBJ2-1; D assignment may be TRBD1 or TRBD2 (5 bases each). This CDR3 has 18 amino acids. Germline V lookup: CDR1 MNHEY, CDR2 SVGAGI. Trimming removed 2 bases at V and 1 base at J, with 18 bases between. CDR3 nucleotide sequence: TGTGCCAGCAGTTACACCCTCGGGGAAGGGGCATCCTACAATGAGCAGTTCTTC. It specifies CASSYTLGEGASYNEQFF.

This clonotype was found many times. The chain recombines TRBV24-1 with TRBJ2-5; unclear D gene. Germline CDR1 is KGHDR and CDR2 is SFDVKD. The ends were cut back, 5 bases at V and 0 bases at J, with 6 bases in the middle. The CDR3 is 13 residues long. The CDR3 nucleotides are TGTGCCACCAGTGTAAGGGACCAAGAGACCCAGTACTTC. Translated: CATSVRDQETQYF.

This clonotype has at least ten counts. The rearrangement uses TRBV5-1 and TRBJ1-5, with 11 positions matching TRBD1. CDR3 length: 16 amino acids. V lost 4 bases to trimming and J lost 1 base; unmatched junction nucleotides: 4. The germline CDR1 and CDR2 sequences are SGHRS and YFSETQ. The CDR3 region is CASSQGTGGSNQPQHF. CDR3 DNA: TGCGCCAGCAGCCAGGGGACAGGGGGAAGCAATCAGCCCCAGCATTTT.

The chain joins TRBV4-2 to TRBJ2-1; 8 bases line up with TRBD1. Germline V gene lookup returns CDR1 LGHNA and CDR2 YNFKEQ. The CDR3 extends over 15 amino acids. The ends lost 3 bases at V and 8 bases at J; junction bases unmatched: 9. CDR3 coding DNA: TGTGCCAGCAGCCAGGCCGGGACAGGTGTCTATGAGCAGTTCTTC. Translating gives CASSQAGTGVYEQFF.

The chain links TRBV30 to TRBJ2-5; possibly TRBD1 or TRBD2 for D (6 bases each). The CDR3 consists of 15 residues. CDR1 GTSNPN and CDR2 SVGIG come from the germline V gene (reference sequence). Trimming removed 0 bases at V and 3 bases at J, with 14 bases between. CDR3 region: CAWSVGWGAKETQYF. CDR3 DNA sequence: TGTGCCTGGAGTGTGGGCTGGGGGGCGAAAGAGACCCAGTACTTC.

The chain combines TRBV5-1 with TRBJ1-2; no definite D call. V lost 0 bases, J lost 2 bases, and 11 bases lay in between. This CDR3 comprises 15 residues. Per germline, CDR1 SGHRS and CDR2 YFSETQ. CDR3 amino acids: CASSLAGIGNYGYTF. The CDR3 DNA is TGCGCCAGCAGCTTGGCCGGGATCGGGAACTATGGCTACACCTTC.

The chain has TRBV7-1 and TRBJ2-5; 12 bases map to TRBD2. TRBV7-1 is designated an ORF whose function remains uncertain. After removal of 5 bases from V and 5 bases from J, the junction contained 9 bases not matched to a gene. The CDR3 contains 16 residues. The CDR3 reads CASSASGGGLHETQYF. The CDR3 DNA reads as TGTGCCAGCAGCGCTAGCGGGGGGGGGCTACACGAGACCCAGTACTTC.

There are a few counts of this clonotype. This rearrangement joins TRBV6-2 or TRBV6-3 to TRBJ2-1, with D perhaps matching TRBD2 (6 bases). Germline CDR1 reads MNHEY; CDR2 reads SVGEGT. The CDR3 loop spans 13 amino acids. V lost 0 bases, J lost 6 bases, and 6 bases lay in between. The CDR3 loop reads CASSYSSGNEQFF. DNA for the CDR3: TGTGCCAGCAGTTACTCTAGCGGCAATGAGCAGTTCTTC.